The 22 T cell receptor beta chains reported below all come from one sample, sequenced in a study of blood T cell repertoires in COVID-19. Sequencing used immunoSEQ multiplex PCR; TCRdb keeps in-frame clones, though not all of them. Of some 200,000 clones listed, approximately 78% are singletons. Sequenced material: PBMCs or T cells enriched from blood (not recorded which). All receptors derive from a man aged 35-49 years who had recovered from COVID-19.

The genes are TRBV4-2 and TRBJ2-3, with TRBD2 matching over 15 bases. The CDR3 covers 17 residues. Trimming at V came to 3 bases and at J to 5 bases, leaving 6 bases not matched to a gene. Germline CDR1 and CDR2: LGHNA and YNFKEQ. The CDR3 loop reads CASSQRTSGGAGDTQYF. The CDR3 DNA reads as TGTGCCAGCAGCCAGAGGACTAGCGGGGGGGCGGGAGATACGCAGTATTTT.

This clone was counted only a few times. The rearrangement uses TRBV19 and TRBJ1-6; D gene unclear. V was pared by 3 bases and J by 7 bases, with 7 bases between. Germline V gene lookup returns CDR1 LNHDA and CDR2 SQIVND (reference sequence). This CDR3 contains 13 residues. The CDR3 DNA reads as TGTGCCAGTAGTATTAGCTGGAATTCACCCCTCCACTTT. It encodes CASSISWNSPLHF. The whole variable domain, remainder taken from reference TRBV19 and TRBJ1-6, is DGGITQSPKYLFRKEGQNVTLSCEQNLNHDAMYWYRQDPGQGLRLIYYSQIVNDFQKGDIAEGYSVSREKKESFPLTVTSAQKNPTAFYLCASSISWNSPLHFGNGTRLTVT.

Turning to this clone: No conserved phenylalanine or tryptophan is present at the end of the CDR3, so a read error is the likely explanation. It is unclear where the CDR3 begins or ends on the DNA, so no DNA is shown, and the CDR3 is as TCRdb lists it. The chain combines TRBV12-5 with TRBJ2-7; no check of the table's D call, TRBD2, against the DNA was made. 10 amino acids form the CDR3, both terminal residues included. Germline CDR1 LGHNT, CDR2 FRNRAP. The CDR3 is CASGLRQREL.

This clone was counted between two and nine times. The CDR3 protein is CSVIRVDTEAFF. CDR3 nucleotide sequence: TGCAGCGTCATCAGGGTTGACACTGAAGCTTTCTTT. This chain connects TRBV29-1 to TRBJ1-1, with a tentative D call TRBD1 (5 bases). This CDR3 region has 12 residues. V was trimmed by 6 bases and J by 3 bases, leaving 11 bases between them. Germline assignment: CDR1 SQVTM and CDR2 ANQGSEA.

The chain links TRBV7-2 to TRBJ2-1, with 13 bases that match TRBD2. The CDR3 has 13 amino acids. V lost 1 base and J lost 12; bases outside the gene matches: 0. Germline CDR1 is SGHTA and CDR2 is FQGNSA. The CDR3 DNA is TGTGCCAGCAGCTTAGGACTAGCGGGGGGGCAGTTCTTC. This codes for CASSLGLAGGQFF.

The chain couples TRBV5-1 to TRBJ2-7; TRBD1 might be the D (5 bases). V lost 5 bases, J lost 3 bases, and 9 bases lay in between. This CDR3 has 12 residues. Germline CDR1 is SGHRS and CDR2 is YFSETQ. This CDR3 is CASRAGNYEQYF. CDR3 DNA sequence: TGCGCCAGCAGAGCAGGGAACTACGAGCAGTACTTC.

V is TRBV29-1 and J is TRBJ1-3, with a tentative D call TRBD1 (6 bases). Trimming pared 8 bases from V and 3 bases from J, leaving 17 bases between. The CDR3 contains 14 residues. CDR1 and CDR2 from the germline V gene are SQVTM and ANQGSEA. CDR3 residues: CSYAGESGGNTIYF. Here the CDR3 DNA reads TGCAGCTATGCAGGGGAATCGGGTGGAAACACCATATATTTT.

V is TRBV2 and J is TRBJ2-1, with 12 bases lining up with TRBD2. Germline V gives CDR1 SNHLY, CDR2 FYNNEI. The CDR3 contains 14 residues. The V segment lost 4 bases and the J segment 10 bases; nucleotides outside the gene matches: 5. The CDR3 sequence is CASSAYLAGGEQFF. CDR3 DNA sequence: TGTGCCAGCAGTGCCTATCTAGCGGGGGGGGAGCAGTTCTTC.

This chain joins TRBV4-1 and TRBJ1-4; maybe TRBD1 (5 bases). Trimming stripped 4 bases from V and 0 bases from J, with 12 bases between. In germline, CDR1 is MGHRA, CDR2 YSYEKL. The CDR3 spans 16 residues. CDR3 sequence: CASSPLRQTTNEKLFF. Written as DNA, the CDR3 is TGCGCCAGCAGCCCCCTCAGACAGACAACTAATGAAAAACTGTTTTTT.

J is TRBJ1-3 and V is TRBV4-2, with 7 nucleotides matching TRBD1. Germline trimming cut 5 bases from V and 0 bases from J; bases unmatched to any gene: 7. The CDR3 has 16 amino acids. CDR1 and CDR2 (germline): LGHNA, YNFKEQ. The CDR3 DNA is TGTGCCAGCAGCAGAGGACAGGAGACCTCTGGAAACACCATATATTTT. This sequence encodes CASSRGQETSGNTIYF.

The genes are TRBV10-3 and TRBJ2-3, with D perhaps TRBD2 (7 bases). Germline V lookup: CDR1 ENHRY, CDR2 SYGVKD. V was shortened by 7 bases and J by 2 bases, with 19 bases between the two germline ends. The CDR3 consists of 16 residues. CDR3 sequence (DNA): TGTGCCATCAAGGGGACAATGGGAGGGCCCACAGATACGCAGTATTTT. Translated: CAIKGTMGGPTDTQYF.

This clone showed up just a few times. V usage is TRBV5-6 and J usage is TRBJ2-3; the match to TRBD2 covers 8 bases. Germline V lookup: CDR1 SGHDT, CDR2 YYEEEE. The CDR3 spans 16 residues. With 3 bases clipped from V and 0 bases from J, the junction kept 6 bases outside the gene matches. Written as DNA, the CDR3 is TGTGCCAGCAGCTGGGGTAGCGGGGCTAGCACAGATACGCAGTATTTT. Protein: CASSWGSGASTDTQYF.

V is TRBV10-1 and J is TRBJ2-7, with 7 bases matching TRBD2. V gave up 3 bases and J gave up 2 bases; unmatched junction bases: 7. Germline V gives CDR1 WNHNN, CDR2 SYGVQD (reference sequence). The CDR3 extends over 15 amino acids. Written as DNA, the CDR3 is TGCGCCAGCAGTGACGGAGCGGGGCCTACCTACGAGCAGTACTTC. It translates to CASSDGAGPTYEQYF.

The chain carries TRBV14 and TRBJ2-3, with D possibly TRBD2 on 5 matching bases. This CDR3 region has 15 residues. In germline, CDR1 is SGHDN, CDR2 FVKESK. The V end lost 1 base, the J end lost 2 bases, and 10 bases lay between the germline ends. The CDR3: CASSQGGRDTDTQYF. In DNA form, the CDR3 reads TGTGCCAGCAGCCAAGGAGGACGGGACACAGATACGCAGTATTTT.

To note about this clone: This specimen includes other DNA sequences encoding the same CDR3. V is TRBV30 and J is TRBJ1-5; the D is unclear. The germline gives CDR1 GTSNPN, CDR2 SVGIG (reference sequence). The CDR3 loop spans 13 amino acids. V lost 1 base, J lost 0 bases, and 4 bases lay in between. The CDR3 nucleotides read TGTGCCTGGAGTGGCGGTAGCAATCAGCCCCAGCATTTT. Protein sequence: CAWSGGSNQPQHF.

Worth noting for this clone: At one end, the junction sequence differs from germline, possibly due to a read error. V is TRBV6-1 and J is TRBJ1-5; D might be TRBD1 (6 bases). Looked up from germline, CDR1 is MNHNS and CDR2 is SASEGT. The CDR3 length is 19 residues. CDR3 sequence: CASTELPSSTGLSGQPQHF. In DNA form, the CDR3 reads TGTGCCAGCACTGAACTCCCTTCCTCAACAGGGCTCTCCGGGCAGCCCCAGCATTTT.

The rearrangement joins TRBV3-1 (or the pseudogene TRBV3-2) to TRBJ1-2; 9 positions match TRBD1. The V and J ends lost 0 bases and 7 bases, in that order; junction bases with no gene match: 9. The CDR3 has 16 amino acids. Germline CDR1 and CDR2: LGHDT and YNNKEL (reference sequence). CDR3 in amino acids: CASSQDAATGGSGYTF. CDR3 coding DNA: TGTGCCAGCAGCCAAGACGCGGCCACAGGGGGCTCTGGCTACACCTTC.

This chain connects TRBV5-1 to TRBJ1-4; D may be TRBD1 (6 bases). This CDR3 has 14 residues. The V and J ends lost 2 bases and 2 bases respectively, with 7 bases between them. In germline, CDR1 is SGHRS, CDR2 YFSETQ. The CDR3 coding sequence is TGCGCCAGCAGCTTCCAGGGGACTAATGAAAAACTGTTTTTT. Its translation is CASSFQGTNEKLFF.

The V call is TRBV14, the J call TRBJ1-1; D remains ambiguous. The CDR3 extends over 13 amino acids. Germline CDR1 SGHDN, CDR2 FVKESK. V lost 4 bases and J 8 bases, leaving 14 bases between the germline ends. CDR3 residues: CASSLAVRQEAFF. The CDR3 nucleotides are TGTGCCAGCAGCCTTGCGGTTCGTCAAGAAGCTTTCTTT.

The rearrangement uses TRBV6-5 and TRBJ1-2, with D perhaps matching TRBD1 (5 bases). The germline V gene encodes CDR1 MNHEY and CDR2 SVGAGI. Trimming shortened V by 6 bases and J by 3 bases, and 11 bases separated the two germline ends. The CDR3 runs to 13 residues. Written as DNA, the CDR3 is TGTGCCAGCAGCCTGGAGGGGTACTATGGCTACACCTTC. Its protein is CASSLEGYYGYTF.

This chain uses TRBV5-1 with TRBJ2-2, with a tentative D call TRBD1 (5 bases). In germline, CDR1 is SGHRS, CDR2 YFSETQ. Trimming shortened V by 2 bases and J by 4 bases, and 9 bases separated the two germline ends. The CDR3 runs 14 residues. The CDR3 bases are TGCGCCAGCAGCTTTTTGACAGTCACCGGGGAGCTGTTTTTT. Translated, it gives CASSFLTVTGELFF.

V gene TRBV3-1 (or the pseudogene TRBV3-2) combines with J gene TRBJ2-3, with D uncertain. The CDR3 totals 11 residues. V lost 3 bases and J 5 bases, leaving 3 bases between the germline ends. From germline, CDR1 is LGHDT and CDR2 YNNKEL (reference sequence). The CDR3 is CASSHGDTQYF. The CDR3 DNA is TGTGCCAGCAGCCACGGAGATACGCAGTATTTT.